The subject of this entry is one T cell receptor (beta chain). The antigen is unknown. The sample belongs to a study of T cell responses to AZD1222 COVID-19 vaccine. Some clones are missing from TCRdb's copy, which holds only in-frame ones; the method was immunoSEQ multiplex PCR. The data show about 94,000 clones, about 88% seen once. Study conclusions and caveats: In the spike-specific TCR repertoire, nearly half reportedly target unmutated variant regions.

CDR1 is LNHDA and CDR2 is SQIVND in the germline V gene (reference sequence). J lost 1 base, V lost 6 bases, and 0 bases had no gene match. The CDR3 length is 14 residues. The chain couples TRBV19 to TRBJ2-2; TRBD1 agrees at 9 bases. The sequence was obtained from an adult in good health. The specimen was peripheral blood, collected on day 0 of AZD1222 vaccination. CDR3 in DNA: TGTGCCAGTAGGGGACAGGGGAACACCGGGGAGCTGTTTTTT. It specifies CASRGQGNTGELFF. The full variable domain, with the rest looked up from reference TRBV19 and TRBJ2-2, is DGGITQSPKYLFRKEGQNVTLSCEQNLNHDAMYWYRQDPGQGLRLIYYSQIVNDFQKGDIAEGYSVSREKKESFPLTVTSAQKNPTAFYLCASRGQGNTGELFFGEGSRLTVL.